A single sample gave rise to the 17 T cell receptor beta chains below, sequenced in a study of Graves' ophthalmopathy and Graves' hyperthyroidism. Amplification from RNA transcripts yielded the TCR beta CDR3 regions. Second-round multiplex PCR followed a first-round RT-PCR using HTBI primers. TCRdb re-analysed the multiplex PCR reads in MiXCR, keeping a single row per CDR3 protein. The data hold some 360,000 distinct CDR3 sequences, with 17% observed a single time. The sequencing input was peripheral blood. Source of these receptors: an adult woman with stable Graves' hyperthyroidism.

There are many counts of this clonotype. J is TRBJ1-6 and V is TRBV15; D unresolved. The CDR3 length is 12 residues. Germline V gene lookup returns CDR1 LNHNV and CDR2 YYDKDF (reference sequence). The V gene lost 2 bases and the J gene lost 12 bases, with 8 bases spanning the gap. The CDR3 reads CATSRKLGPLHF. DNA of the CDR3: TGTGCCACCAGCAGAAAGCTGGGACCCCTCCACTTT. Complete variable domain (other parts from reference TRBV15 and TRBJ1-6): DAMVIQNPRYQVTQFGKPVTLSCSQTLNHNVMYWYQQKSSQAPKLLFHYYDKDFNNEADTPDNFQSRRPNTSFCFLDIRSPGLGDTAMYLCATSRKLGPLHFGNGTRLTVT.

This clonotype was seen at least ten times. The gene calls are TRBV15 and TRBJ1-5; TRBD1 aligns across 7 bases. Trimming removed 0 bases from V and 1 base from J; junction bases left unmatched: 6. The CDR3 has 17 amino acids. Germline V lookup: CDR1 LNHNV, CDR2 YYDKDF (reference sequence). CDR3: CATSREQGGWSNQPQHF. The CDR3 bases are TGTGCCACCAGCAGAGAGCAGGGGGGTTGGAGCAATCAGCCCCAGCATTTT.

In its sample, this clonotype was seen many times. J is TRBJ2-5 and V is TRBV6-5; perhaps TRBD2 as D (6 bases). Germline V lookup: CDR1 MNHEY, CDR2 SVGAGI. This CDR3 contains 15 residues. Trimming shortened V by 0 bases and J by 1 base, and 9 bases separated the two germline ends. CDR3 DNA sequence: TGTGCCAGCAGTTACTCGGGAGGTATCCAAGAGACCCAGTACTTC. It is translated as CASSYSGGIQETQYF.

The rearrangement links TRBV24-1 to TRBJ2-3; 10 positions agree with TRBD2. V lost 9 bases and J lost 2; bases outside the gene matches: 10. The CDR3 has 16 residues. In germline, CDR1 is KGHDR, CDR2 SFDVKD. Here the CDR3 reads CATSEAGGTNTDTQYF. The CDR3 DNA sequence: TGTGCCACCTCTGAAGCGGGAGGGACCAACACAGATACGCAGTATTTT.

In this sample, this clonotype turned up many times. This chain uses TRBV7-2 with TRBJ2-5, with TRBD2 matching over 11 bases. Germline CDR1 is SGHTA and CDR2 is FQGNSA. CDR3 length equals 19 residues. V gave up 5 bases and J gave up 4 bases; unmatched junction bases: 18. This chain's CDR3 is CASSRTSGRPLNLPETQYF. For the CDR3, the DNA is TGTGCCAGCAGCCGCACTAGCGGGAGACCTCTGAACCTCCCAGAGACCCAGTACTTC.

This clonotype was seen only a few times. V gene TRBV10-2 combines with J gene TRBJ1-1; D not resolved. The CDR3 has 15 amino acids. V lost 2 bases and J 1 base, leaving 11 bases between the germline ends. Germline CDR1 is WSHSY and CDR2 is SAAADI. Here the CDR3 DNA reads TGCGCCAGCAGTGAGGCATTTTTAGGGAACACTGAAGCTTTCTTT. Translating gives CASSEAFLGNTEAFF.

This clonotype occurred many times. The chain uses TRBV11-1 and TRBJ2-7, with D tentatively TRBD1 (6 bases). Germline V gene lookup returns CDR1 SGHAT and CDR2 FQDESV (reference sequence). Trimming shortened V by 5 bases and J by 1 base, and 18 bases separated the two germline ends. The CDR3 contains 16 residues. For the CDR3, the DNA is TGTGCCAGCAGCCCCCGGGTCGGGACAACATCCTACGAGCAGTACTTC. Translated: CASSPRVGTTSYEQYF. Filled out from reference TRBV11-1 and TRBJ2-7, the complete variable domain reads EAEVAQSPRYKITEKSQAVAFWCDPISGHATLYWYRQILGQGPELLVQFQDESVVDDSQLPKDRFSAERLKGVDSTLKIQPAELGDSAMYLCASSPRVGTTSYEQYFGPGTRLTVT.

There are a few counts of this clonotype. V and J are TRBV2 and TRBJ1-5; no clear D gene. The CDR3 runs to 16 residues. With 6 bases removed from V and 4 bases from J, the gap between germline ends came to 19 bases. CDR1 is SNHLY, CDR2 FYNNEI, per germline. CDR3 sequence reads: CASSAPGLLRNQPQHF. CDR3 DNA: TGTGCCAGCAGCGCCCCCGGCCTCCTGCGGAATCAGCCCCAGCATTTT.

The chain is built from TRBV19 and TRBJ2-2; 9 nucleotides align to TRBD2. J lost 3 bases, V lost 5 bases, and 7 bases had no gene match. There are 16 residues in the CDR3. Per the germline V gene, CDR1 is LNHDA and CDR2 is SQIVND (reference sequence). The CDR3 DNA reads TGTGCCAGTAGTCCCCTGAGGACTAGCGACACCGGGGAGCTGTTTTTT. Its protein product is CASSPLRTSDTGELFF. The full variable domain, with the rest looked up from reference TRBV19 and TRBJ2-2, is DGGITQSPKYLFRKEGQNVTLSCEQNLNHDAMYWYRQDPGQGLRLIYYSQIVNDFQKGDIAEGYSVSREKKESFPLTVTSAQKNPTAFYLCASSPLRTSDTGELFFGEGSRLTVL.

This clonotype showed up many times. V gene TRBV12-5 combines with J gene TRBJ2-2, with TRBD2 matching over 7 bases. Germline CDR1 and CDR2: LGHNT and FRNRAP. Germline trimming cut 4 bases from V and 6 bases from J; bases unmatched to any gene: 17. CDR3 length: 18 residues. The CDR3 protein is CASGSPGRGLSGSGELFF. The CDR3, as DNA: TGTGCTAGTGGTTCCCCGGGGAGGGGCTTGAGTGGGTCCGGGGAGCTGTTTTTT. The variable domain in full, with the rest retrieved from reference TRBV12-5 and TRBJ2-2, is DARVTQTPRHKVTEMGQEVTMRCQPILGHNTVFWYRQTMMQGLELLAYFRNRAPLDDSGMPKDRFSAEMPDATLATLKIQPSEPRDSAVYFCASGSPGRGLSGSGELFFGEGSRLTVL.

The sample holds many counts of this clonotype. The rearrangement links TRBV11-1 to TRBJ2-6; TRBD1 agrees at 8 bases. The CDR3 covers 18 residues. CDR1 SGHAT and CDR2 FQDESV come from the germline V gene (reference sequence). The junction had 9 bases not matched to a gene; V was cut back by 5 bases and J by 0 bases. The CDR3 bases are TGTGCCAGCAGCCGCACGGGACAGGTTAGCTCTGGGGCCAACGTCCTGACTTTC. As protein: CASSRTGQVSSGANVLTF.

In regard to this clonotype: At one end the junction does not follow the germline gene, possibly because of a read error. This chain links TRBV20-1 with TRBJ1-6; D is undetermined. CDR3 length equals 13 residues. Germline V gene sequence: CDR1 DFQATT, CDR2 SNEGSKA (reference sequence). The CDR3 here is CSARDRLNSPLHF. In DNA form, the CDR3 reads TGCAGTGCTAGAGATAGGCTGAATTCGCCCCTCCACTTT.

This clonotype showed up many times. An end of the junction does not agree with germline; a read error may underlie this. The chain joins TRBV10-1 to TRBJ2-7, with 8 bases that match TRBD2. Germline V gives CDR1 WNHNN, CDR2 SYGVQD (reference sequence). The CDR3 runs to 15 residues. Here the CDR3 reads CASSLGLAGPYEQYF. In DNA, the CDR3 is TGTGCCAGCAGCTTAGGCCTAGCGGGCCCCTACGAGCAGTACTTC.

The chain has TRBV24-1 and TRBJ2-7; D perhaps matches TRBD2 (5 bases). The CDR3 length is 13 residues. V was shortened by 4 bases and J by 8 bases, with 14 bases between the two germline ends. Germline CDR1 and CDR2: KGHDR and SFDVKD. CDR3 loop: CATSDPRRVQQYF. In nucleotides, the CDR3 is TGTGCCACCAGTGACCCGCGGCGGGTTCAGCAGTACTTC.

This clonotype appeared many times. The gene calls are TRBV28 and TRBJ2-7; D gene unclear. The CDR3 totals 14 residues. V lost 4 bases, J lost 2 bases, and 12 bases lay in between. CDR1 and CDR2 from the germline V gene are MDHEN and SYDVKM. CDR3 sequence reads: CASSSLGLAYEQYF. The CDR3 bases are TGTGCCAGCAGTTCCTTGGGTCTAGCCTACGAGCAGTACTTC.

This clonotype was counted at least ten times. This sequence joins TRBV6-4 and TRBJ2-2, with 9 bases identical to TRBD2. The CDR3 spans 15 residues. Germline CDR1 MRHNA, CDR2 SNTAGT. Trimming took 6 bases from V and 1 from J; bases not matched to a gene: 3. The CDR3 region is CASSKTSGNTGELFF. CDR3 bases: TGTGCCAGCAGCAAGACTAGCGGGAACACCGGGGAGCTGTTTTTT.

This clonotype was counted at least ten times. The rearrangement joins TRBV6-2 or TRBV6-3 to TRBJ1-1; D unclear. This CDR3 is built from 15 residues. Looked up from germline, CDR1 is MNHEY and CDR2 is SVGEGT. Trimming took off 1 base at V and 0 bases at J, with 9 bases between the two ends. The CDR3 loop is CASSYFGVVNTEAFF. The CDR3 nucleotides read TGTGCCAGCAGTTACTTCGGAGTCGTGAACACTGAAGCTTTCTTT.